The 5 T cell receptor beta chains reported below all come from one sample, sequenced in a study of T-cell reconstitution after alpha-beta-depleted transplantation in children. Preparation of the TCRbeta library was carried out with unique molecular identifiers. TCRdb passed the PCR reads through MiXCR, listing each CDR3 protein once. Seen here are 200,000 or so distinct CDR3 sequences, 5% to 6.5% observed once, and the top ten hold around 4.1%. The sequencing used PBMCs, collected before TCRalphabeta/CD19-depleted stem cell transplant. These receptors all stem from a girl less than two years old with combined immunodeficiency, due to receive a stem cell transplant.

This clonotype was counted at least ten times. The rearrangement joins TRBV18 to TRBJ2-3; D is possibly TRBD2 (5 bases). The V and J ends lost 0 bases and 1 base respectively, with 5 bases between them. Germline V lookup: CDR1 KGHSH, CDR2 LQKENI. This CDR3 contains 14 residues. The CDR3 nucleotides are TGTGCCAGCTCACCACCTAGCGGCACAGATACGCAGTATTTT. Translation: CASSPPSGTDTQYF.

The CDR3 nucleotides are TGTGCCAGCAGCCCAGGGGGACTACCAACAAAGGATACGCAGTATTTT. It is translated as CASSPGGLPTKDTQYF. The V call is TRBV11-2, the J call TRBJ2-3; D might be TRBD1 or TRBD2, each matching 7 bases. The germline V gene has CDR1 SGHAT and CDR2 FQNNGV. The V end lost 5 bases, the J end lost 6 bases, and 21 bases lay between the germline ends. This CDR3 spans 16 amino acids.

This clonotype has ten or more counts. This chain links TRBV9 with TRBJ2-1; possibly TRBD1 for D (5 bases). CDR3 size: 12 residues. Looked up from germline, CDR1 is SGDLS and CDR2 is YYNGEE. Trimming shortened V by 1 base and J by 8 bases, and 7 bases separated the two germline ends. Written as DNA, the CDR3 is TGTGCCAGCAGCGTATGGGGCGATGAGCAGTTCTTC. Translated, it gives CASSVWGDEQFF.

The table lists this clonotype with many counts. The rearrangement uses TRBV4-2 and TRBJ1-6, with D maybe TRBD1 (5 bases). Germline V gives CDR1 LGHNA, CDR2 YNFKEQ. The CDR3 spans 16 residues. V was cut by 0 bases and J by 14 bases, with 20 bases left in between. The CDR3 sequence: CASSQEPGPPYLTLHF. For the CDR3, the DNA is TGTGCCAGCAGCCAAGAGCCGGGACCACCGTACCTTACCCTCCACTTT.

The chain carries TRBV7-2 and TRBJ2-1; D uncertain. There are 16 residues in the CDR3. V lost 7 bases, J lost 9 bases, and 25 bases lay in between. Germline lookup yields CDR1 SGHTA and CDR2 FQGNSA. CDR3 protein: CASTTGWTTQFGEQFF. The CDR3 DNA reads TGTGCCAGCACTACCGGTTGGACGACTCAGTTTGGTGAGCAGTTCTTC.